Each of the 25 T cell receptor beta chains below was sequenced from the same sample in a study of cytomegalovirus exposure and HLA in healthy donors. The method was immunoSEQ multiplex PCR; TCRdb's version includes in-frame clones alone and lacks a portion of them. The table has 150,000 to 200,000 clones, 89% seen once. Sample: PBMCs. These receptors all stem from a woman younger than 30 in good health and CMV-seropositive.

This clone came up once. This chain uses TRBV19 with TRBJ1-5, with a weak D call TRBD1 (6 bases). V was cut by 3 bases and J by 9 bases, with 9 bases left in between. The CDR3 runs to 12 residues. Per the germline V gene, CDR1 is LNHDA and CDR2 is SQIVND (reference sequence). DNA of the CDR3: TGTGCCAGTAGTATCGGGACAAGGCCCCAGCATTTT. It encodes CASSIGTRPQHF. The full variable domain, completed using reference TRBV19 and TRBJ1-5, is DGGITQSPKYLFRKEGQNVTLSCEQNLNHDAMYWYRQDPGQGLRLIYYSQIVNDFQKGDIAEGYSVSREKKESFPLTVTSAQKNPTAFYLCASSIGTRPQHFGDGTRLSIL.

The chain uses TRBV9 and TRBJ2-3; D remains unclear. V was cut by 7 bases and J by 8 bases, with 20 bases left in between. The CDR3 length is 14 residues. The germline CDR1 and CDR2 sequences are SGDLS and YYNGEE. The CDR3 loop is CASGSIEVPLTQYF. The CDR3, as DNA: TGTGCCAGCGGTTCCATCGAGGTACCCCTTACGCAGTATTTT.

The chain employs TRBV9 and TRBJ2-7; TRBD1 aligns across 10 bases. Germline loops: CDR1 SGDLS, CDR2 YYNGEE. V was pared by 4 bases and J by 2 bases, with 6 bases of the junction left unmatched. The CDR3 totals 15 residues. The CDR3 region has the DNA TGTGCCAGCAGCCCTGATGGACAGGGGGCCTACGAGCAGTACTTC. It specifies CASSPDGQGAYEQYF. Full variable domain (remainder filled in from reference TRBV9 and TRBJ2-7): DSGVTQTPKHLITATGQRVTLRCSPRSGDLSVYWYQQSLDQGLQFLIQYYNGEERAKGNILERFSAQQFPDLHSELNLSSLELGDSALYFCASSPDGQGAYEQYFGPGTRLTVT.

V gene TRBV7-9 combines with J gene TRBJ2-3; 12 nucleotides match TRBD2. In germline, CDR1 is SEHNR, CDR2 FQNEAQ (reference sequence). V shed 5 bases and J 1 base; nucleotides not matched to a gene: 7. There are 17 residues in the CDR3. CDR3 nucleotide sequence: TGTGCCAGCAGCCGGACTAGCGGGAAGAGAGGCACAGATACGCAGTATTTT. This translates into CASSRTSGKRGTDTQYF.

The chain combines TRBV2 with TRBJ2-1; 8 nucleotides agree with TRBD2. After removal of 6 bases from V and 8 bases from J, the junction contained 9 bases not matched to a gene. The CDR3 runs 14 residues. Germline lookup yields CDR1 SNHLY and CDR2 FYNNEI. The CDR3 protein is CASRRAGAGYEQFF. The CDR3 DNA sequence: TGTGCCAGCAGGAGAGCGGGAGCGGGGTATGAGCAGTTCTTC.

V is TRBV14 and J is TRBJ1-1; possible D gene TRBD1, 5 bases. The germline gives CDR1 SGHDN, CDR2 FVKESK. The CDR3 totals 13 residues. V lost 6 bases and J 0 bases, leaving 8 bases between the germline ends. CDR3 loop: CASRPQVNTEAFF. The CDR3 nucleotides read TGTGCCAGCAGACCACAGGTGAACACTGAAGCTTTCTTT.

The rearrangement joins TRBV20-1 to TRBJ1-2; D is uncertain. V was clipped by 3 bases and J by 8 bases, with 10 bases between them. The CDR3 loop spans 11 amino acids. CDR1 DFQATT and CDR2 SNEGSKA come from the germline V gene (reference sequence). In DNA, the CDR3 is TGCAGTGCTAGTTCTGTTGAGGGCTACACCTTC. Encoded protein: CSASSVEGYTF.

This clone was observed a single time. The rearrangement joins TRBV9 to TRBJ2-2; D perhaps matches TRBD2 (6 bases). This CDR3 contains 16 residues. The V gene lost 0 bases and the J gene lost 0 bases, with 9 bases spanning the gap. Germline CDR1 and CDR2: SGDLS and YYNGEE. CDR3 residues: CASSVDPGANTGELFF. CDR3 nucleotides: TGTGCCAGCAGCGTAGACCCGGGGGCGAACACCGGGGAGCTGTTTTTT.

The CDR3 nucleotides read TGTGCCAGCAGTTTAAAGGGGTATGGCTACACCTTC. Amino acids: CASSLKGYGYTF. This chain uses TRBV28 with TRBJ1-2, with D tentatively TRBD1 (5 bases). Trimming cost V 2 bases and J 5 bases, with 6 bases left between them. The CDR3 is 12 amino acids. The germline V gene has CDR1 MDHEN and CDR2 SYDVKM.

The rearrangement joins TRBV30 to TRBJ2-2, with D perhaps matching TRBD1 (6 bases). The V end lost 4 bases, the J end lost 1 base, and 13 bases lay between the germline ends. Germline values: CDR1 GTSNPN, CDR2 SVGIG (reference sequence). The CDR3 covers 15 residues. CDR3 in amino acids: CAWNAGTMNTGELFF. DNA for the CDR3: TGTGCCTGGAACGCCGGGACAATGAACACCGGGGAGCTGTTTTTT.

The chain employs TRBV30 and TRBJ2-1; TRBD2 agrees at 10 bases. Germline CDR1 is GTSNPN and CDR2 is SVGIG (reference sequence). J gave up 7 bases and V 3 bases, and 6 bases lay outside the gene matches. The CDR3 has 14 amino acids. The CDR3 DNA is TGTGCCTGGAGCGTAGCGGGAGGTTATAATGAGCAGTTCTTC. It specifies CAWSVAGGYNEQFF.

This chain connects TRBV9 to TRBJ2-6; 10 nucleotides match TRBD1. Trimming took 2 bases from V and 6 from J; bases not matched to a gene: 8. The germline gives CDR1 SGDLS, CDR2 YYNGEE. This CDR3 spans 17 amino acids. This chain's CDR3 is CASSVGTGAQAANVLTF. The CDR3 DNA sequence: TGTGCCAGCAGCGTGGGGACAGGGGCTCAGGCGGCCAACGTCCTGACTTTC.

The rearrangement uses TRBV28 and TRBJ1-5; 9 bases agree with TRBD1. J gave up 4 bases and V 6 bases, and 7 bases lay outside the gene matches. The length of the CDR3 is 15 residues. CDR1 is MDHEN and CDR2 is SYDVKM in the germline V gene. The DNA of the CDR3 is TGTGCCAGCAGCTTGCGGGACAGGGATAATCAGCCCCAGCATTTT. Translated, it gives CASSLRDRDNQPQHF.

CDR3 nucleotides: TGTGCCAGCAGCCCCTCTACCAACCAAGAGACCCAGTACTTC. This translates into CASSPSTNQETQYF. The chain uses TRBV5-4 and TRBJ2-5; D uncertain. Germline V CDR1 and CDR2: SGHNT, YYREEE (reference sequence). V was shortened by 4 bases and J by 0 bases, with 10 bases between the two germline ends. The CDR3 extends over 14 amino acids.

The CDR3 region is CAWSEQAQETQYF. CDR3 DNA sequence: TGTGCCTGGAGTGAACAGGCCCAAGAGACCCAGTACTTC. The rearrangement uses TRBV30 and TRBJ2-5, with D perhaps TRBD1 (5 bases). With 1 base removed from V and 1 base from J, the gap between germline ends came to 7 bases. The germline CDR1 and CDR2 sequences are GTSNPN and SVGIG (reference sequence). The CDR3 is 13 amino acids.

The chain has TRBV6-5 and TRBJ1-5; D not resolved. Trimming shortened V by 6 bases and J by 6 bases, and 12 bases separated the two germline ends. CDR3 length equals 13 residues. Germline V CDR1 and CDR2: MNHEY, SVGAGI. The CDR3 nucleotides read TGTGCCAGCAGACACAGAGTGGGTCAGCCCCAGCATTTT. Translation gives CASRHRVGQPQHF.

This chain connects TRBV30 to TRBJ2-7; no definite D call. There are 11 residues in the CDR3. The V gene lost 1 base and the J gene lost 3 bases, with 4 bases spanning the gap. CDR1 GTSNPN and CDR2 SVGIG come from the germline V gene (reference sequence). The CDR3 sequence is CAWSASYEQYF. CDR3 in DNA: TGTGCCTGGAGTGCCAGCTACGAGCAGTACTTC.

This clone was recorded once. The rearrangement joins TRBV29-1 to TRBJ2-7, with TRBD1 matching 8 bases. CDR3 length: 14 amino acids. Germline loops: CDR1 SQVTM, CDR2 ANQGSEA. After removal of 5 bases from V and 4 bases from J, the junction contained 10 bases not matched to a gene. CDR3 bases: TGCAGCGTTATAGGCCAGGGGGCTGGATACGAGCAGTACTTC. Translated: CSVIGQGAGYEQYF.

This clone was counted between two and nine times. The chain joins TRBV2 to TRBJ2-7, with TRBD1 identical over 8 bases. Germline V gives CDR1 SNHLY, CDR2 FYNNEI. V shed 6 bases, J shed 6 bases, and the junction held 4 bases outside the gene matches. The CDR3 length is 12 residues. The CDR3 sequence is CASRTDRGEQYF. The CDR3, as DNA: TGTGCCAGCAGGACCGACAGGGGCGAGCAGTACTTC.

This chain uses TRBV29-1 with TRBJ2-1, with 8 bases that match TRBD2. J lost 7 bases, V lost 0 bases, and 5 bases had no gene match. The V gene's germline CDR1 is SQVTM and CDR2 ANQGSEA. The CDR3 covers 14 residues. The CDR3 region has the DNA TGCAGCGTTGAAGAGGCGGGAGGAACTAATGAGCAGTTCTTC. Amino acid sequence: CSVEEAGGTNEQFF.

The chain couples TRBV5-4 to TRBJ2-7; D gene uncertain. The CDR3 extends over 12 amino acids. The germline gives CDR1 SGHNT, CDR2 YYREEE (reference sequence). Between the trimmed V and J ends, which lost 3 bases and 4 bases, there was a span of 8 bases. The DNA for the CDR3 is TGTGCCAGCAGCTCCAACTCGTACGAGCAGTACTTC. Protein: CASSSNSYEQYF.

The chain uses TRBV25-1 and TRBJ1-4; D uncertain. The CDR3 runs 13 residues. Per the germline V gene, CDR1 is MGHDK and CDR2 is SYGVNS. Trimming pared 1 base from V and 8 bases from J, leaving 8 bases between. The CDR3 sequence: CASSESGGEKLFF. CDR3 bases: TGTGCCAGCAGTGAATCTGGAGGAGAAAAACTGTTTTTT.

V is TRBV7-6 and J is TRBJ2-1; TRBD2 matches 9 bases. Germline V gene data show CDR1 as SGHVS and CDR2 as FNYEAQ. V dropped 5 bases and J dropped 12; count of bases not matched to a gene: 14. There are 15 residues in the CDR3. The CDR3 DNA sequence: TGTGCCAGCAGCCCGCGCCAAGCGGGAGGAAGCGGGCAGTTCTTC. Its protein product is CASSPRQAGGSGQFF.

The genes are TRBV25-1 and TRBJ2-1, with a tentative D call TRBD2 (5 bases). The CDR3 totals 15 residues. Per germline, CDR1 MGHDK and CDR2 SYGVNS. Between the trimmed V and J ends, which lost 5 bases and 8 bases, there was a span of 19 bases. CDR3: CASSPLGKAGDEQFF. The CDR3 coding sequence is TGTGCCAGCAGTCCCCTGGGAAAGGCGGGCGATGAGCAGTTCTTC.

The V and J genes are TRBV30 and TRBJ2-7; possibly TRBD2 for D (6 bases). CDR3 length: 12 residues. Trimming took 7 bases from V and 6 from J, leaving 16 bases between them. Germline CDR1 reads GTSNPN; CDR2 reads SVGIG (reference sequence). The CDR3: CALDTLGGEQYF. The CDR3 DNA sequence: TGTGCCTTGGATACTTTGGGGGGCGAGCAGTACTTC.